This T cell receptor (beta chain) came from a study of control samples from healthy donors and cancer patients. Germline V gene lookup returns CDR1 SGHRS and CDR2 YFSETQ. The CDR3 is made up of 15 amino acids. Losses at the gene ends were 4 bases for V and 8 bases for J; bases not matched to a gene: 12. The method was immunoSEQ multiplex PCR; TCRdb's version includes in-frame clones alone and lacks a portion of them. The sample carries about 200,000 clones, 91% recorded once. The sample consisted of blood. This clonotype was obtained from a man aged 30 to 45 in good health. The V gene is TRBV5-1, the J gene TRBJ1-2; TRBD1 matches at 9 bases. CDR3 protein: CASSPGTGLMIGYTF. The CDR3 bases are TGCGCCAGCAGCCCAGGGACAGGGCTTATGATCGGCTACACCTTC.